A selection of T cell receptor beta chains follows, all from one sample in a study of blood T cell repertoires in COVID-19. Clones were sequenced by immunoSEQ multiplex PCR, and TCRdb holds only the in-frame ones, with some missing. The sample lists about 190,000 clones, 70% to 90% occurring once. Sequencing was carried out using peripheral blood. These receptors originate from a woman in her twenties or thirties with acute or convalescent COVID-19. The CDR3 runs from the conserved cysteine through the conserved F or W. Each record gives: J gene, clone size, V gene, D gene, CDR3 protein, CDR3 DNA. A D gene is named only where the DNA matches it firmly. Rows give clone size only sometimes, using once, few, many, or a class for an expanded clone.

>TRBJ1-1|medium-sized|TRBV7-9|NA
CASSSSTEAFF
TGTGCCAGCAGCTCATCCACTGAAGCTTTCTTT
>TRBJ1-2|few|TRBV2|NA
CASSPRSYGYTF
TGTGCCAGCAGTCCCAGAAGCTATGGCTACACCTTC
>TRBJ1-5|NA|TRBV27|TRBD1
CASSTGQGLIGQPQHF
TGTGCCAGCAGTACTGGACAGGGGTTGATCGGTCAGCCCCAGCATTTT
>TRBJ1-3|once|TRBV2|TRBD1
CARQGTDRNTIYF
TGTGCCAGACAAGGGACAGACCGAAACACCATATATTTT
>TRBJ1-1|NA|TRBV5-5|NA
CASSLAGVTEAFF
TGTGCCAGCAGCTTGGCAGGGGTCACTGAAGCTTTCTTT
>TRBJ2-1|NA|TRBV6-5|NA
CASSYQSRSYNEQFF
TGTGCCAGCAGCTACCAGTCTAGATCCTACAATGAGCAGTTCTTC
>TRBJ1-5|NA|TRBV2|NA
CASQPLVNQPQHF
TGTGCCAGCCAACCCCTAGTAAATCAGCCCCAGCATTTT
>TRBJ2-7|few|TRBV28|TRBD2
CASSFAGESSYEQYF
TGTGCCAGCAGTTTTGCGGGAGAGAGCTCCTACGAGCAGTACTTC
>TRBJ1-5|NA|TRBV30|NA
CAWSAGPMKPQHF
TGTGCCTGGAGTGCAGGGCCCATGAAGCCCCAGCATTTT
>TRBJ1-5|NA|TRBV3-1/TRBV3-2|NA
CASSPPGNQPQHF
TGTGCCAGCAGCCCCCCAGGCAATCAGCCCCAGCATTTT
>TRBJ1-4|NA|TRBV5-1|TRBD1
CASSTGTAENEKLFF
TGCGCCAGCAGCACTGGGACAGCCGAGAACGAAAAACTGTTTTTT
>TRBJ2-7|NA|TRBV25-1|TRBD1
CASRGQLVEQYF
TGTGCCAGCAGGGGACAGTTGGTCGAGCAGTACTTC
>TRBJ1-1|NA|TRBV19|NA
CASSIKREAFF
TGTGCCAGTAGTATTAAGCGGGAAGCTTTCTTT
>TRBJ1-2|NA|TRBV5-1|NA
CASSLNLGGYTF
TGCGCCAGCAGCTTGAATCTCGGGGGCTACACCTTC
>TRBJ2-1|NA|TRBV2|TRBD2
CASWGLAGYNEQFF
TGTGCCAGCTGGGGGCTAGCGGGTTACAATGAGCAGTTCTTC
>TRBJ2-3|once|TRBV18|TRBD2
CASSPTTGRGTDTQYF
TGTGCCAGCTCACCAACGACCGGGAGGGGAACAGATACGCAGTATTTT
>TRBJ1-1|NA|TRBV6-5|NA
CASSYREDTEAFF
TGTGCCAGCAGTTATCGGGAGGACACTGAAGCTTTCTTT
>TRBJ2-1|NA|TRBV19|TRBD2
CASNERETYNEQFF
TGTGCCAGTAATGAGCGGGAAACCTACAATGAGCAGTTCTTC
>TRBJ1-5|NA|TRBV27|NA
CASSLSYGYNQPQHF
TGTGCCAGCAGTTTATCGTACGGGTACAATCAGCCCCAGCATTTT
>TRBJ1-2|NA|TRBV30|NA
CAWSEQGGGYTF
TGTGCCTGGAGTGAACAGGGTGGGGGCTACACCTTC
>TRBJ2-1|NA|TRBV7-6|NA
CASSLTSGGGQFF
TGTGCCAGCAGCCTCACGTCCGGAGGCGGGCAGTTCTTC
>TRBJ2-7|NA|TRBV2|TRBD2
CASDHQRGTSFVEQYF
TGTGCCAGCGACCATCAGAGGGGGACTAGTTTCGTTGAGCAGTACTTC
>TRBJ1-2|NA|TRBV5-6|NA
CASSLALEAPYGYTF
TGTGCCAGCAGCTTGGCTCTAGAAGCTCCCTATGGCTACACCTTC
>TRBJ1-2|NA|TRBV12-3/TRBV12-4|NA
CASSFSDYGYTF
TGTGCCAGCAGTTTCAGCGACTATGGCTACACCTTC
>TRBJ1-4|NA|TRBV28|TRBD1
CATRGSLDEKLFF
TGTGCCACCAGGGGGAGCCTGGATGAAAAACTGTTTTTT
>TRBJ2-5|NA|TRBV30|TRBD2
CAWSVGLAGPLYETQYF
TGTGCCTGGAGTGTAGGACTAGCGGGACCCTTATACGAGACCCAGTACTTC
>TRBJ2-2|NA|TRBV7-8|NA
CASSPRTDTGELFF
TGTGCCAGCAGCCCCCGGACTGATACCGGGGAGCTGTTTTTT
>TRBJ2-5|NA|TRBV30|TRBD2
CAWSPQGREFKTQYF
TGTGCCTGGAGCCCACAAGGGCGGGAGTTTAAGACCCAGTACTTC
>TRBJ2-1|few|TRBV5-1|TRBD1
CASSSGQGVSNEQFF
TGCGCCAGCAGCAGTGGGCAGGGGGTAAGCAATGAGCAGTTCTTC
>TRBJ2-1|NA|TRBV2|NA
CASSPSRLRHNEQFF
TGTGCCAGCAGCCCAAGTCGACTGCGGCACAATGAGCAGTTCTTC
>TRBJ2-3|NA|TRBV6-6|TRBD1
CASSRYPTGVSTDTQYF
TGTGCCAGCAGCCGATATCCGACAGGGGTTAGCACAGATACGCAGTATTTT
>TRBJ2-7|NA|TRBV9|NA
CASSTGGSYEQYF
TGTGCCAGCAGTACTGGAGGGTCCTACGAGCAGTACTTC
>TRBJ2-5|NA|TRBV28|NA
CASSLQGAGKQETQYF
TGTGCCAGCAGTCTACAGGGTGCAGGGAAACAAGAGACCCAGTACTTC
>TRBJ2-4|NA|TRBV12-3/TRBV12-4|NA
CASKKTGENIQYF
TGTGCCAGCAAAAAGACAGGAGAAAACATTCAGTACTTC
>TRBJ2-7|NA|TRBV21-1|NA
CASQGLLSYEQYF
TGTGCCAGCCAAGGACTCCTCTCCTACGAGCAGTACTTC
>TRBJ2-1|NA|TRBV24-1|TRBD2
CATSDRSGGENEQFF
TGTGCCACCAGTGACCGCAGCGGGGGAGAAAATGAGCAGTTCTTC
>TRBJ2-5|NA|TRBV5-1|NA
CASSLGPQETQYF
TGCGCCAGCAGCTTGGGGCCCCAAGAGACCCAGTACTTC
>TRBJ1-1|few|TRBV28|NA
CASDSLNTEAFF
TGTGCCAGCGACAGTCTAAACACTGAAGCTTTCTTT
>TRBJ2-5|NA|TRBV13|NA
CASSLGGGQRGGRQETQYF
TGTGCCAGCAGCTTAGGCGGCGGCCAAAGGGGGGGACGTCAAGAGACCCAGTACTTC
>TRBJ1-5|NA|TRBV2|TRBD1
CASSGGQASNQPQHF
TGTGCCAGCAGTGGGGGACAGGCTAGCAATCAGCCCCAGCATTTT
>TRBJ2-7|NA|TRBV11-2|NA
CASSPALDSNYEQYF
TGTGCCAGCAGCCCGGCCCTAGACTCAAACTACGAGCAGTACTTC
>TRBJ1-4|NA|TRBV7-9|NA
CASSLASGGRATNEKLFF
TGTGCCAGCAGCTTAGCGTCGGGGGGGAGAGCAACTAATGAAAAACTGTTTTTT
>TRBJ1-6|NA|TRBV27|TRBD1
CASMTRQGAGYNSPLHF
TGTGCCAGCATGACCCGCCAGGGGGCGGGCTATAATTCACCCCTCCACTTT
>TRBJ1-5|NA|TRBV3-1/TRBV3-2|NA
CASSSRCPIWHHQPQHF
TGTGCCAGCAGCTCCCGATGTCCCATTTGGCATCATCAGCCCCAGCATTTT
>TRBJ2-1|NA|TRBV27|TRBD2
CASRPFSGPLGGNEQFF
TGTGCCAGCAGACCATTTAGCGGGCCCCTCGGGGGCAATGAGCAGTTCTTC
>TRBJ2-2|NA|TRBV5-4|NA
CASSLDSMAGELFF
TGTGCCAGCAGCTTGGACAGTATGGCCGGGGAGCTGTTTTTT
>TRBJ2-7|NA|TRBV7-6|NA
CASSSRQAKNSYEQYF
TGTGCCAGCAGCTCTCGACAGGCTAAGAACTCCTACGAGCAGTACTTC
>TRBJ1-3|NA|TRBV28|TRBD1
CASVYRGFHSGNTIYF
TGTGCCAGCGTATACAGGGGGTTCCACTCTGGAAACACCATATATTTT